The 26 T cell receptor beta chains in this list originate from one sample, sequenced in a study of response to subunit inactivated influenza vaccine (dated by TCRdb to 2017 to 2018). To prepare the library, RT-PCR was applied. Sequencing relied on an Illumina HiSeq 2500. TCRdb trimmed the raw reads at Q25, called clones with MiXCR and kept productive beta chains. Every distinct CDR3 protein forms one entry, paired with its most common genes and DNA. In this sample the table shows just under 550,000 distinct CDR3 sequences, approximately 22% of which occur a single time. Clones ranked in the top ten supply 2.5% to 3.5% of the sample. The same sample was also used in a study of T cells expressing NK-cell markers. The other study reports the following: TCR beta cDNA libraries were made by 5'RACE template switching that added a universal primer site and unique molecular identifiers.

Sequences were derived from CD4+ T cells sorted from PBMCs, sampled less than 13 days after vaccination. Receptor source: a man between 50 and 59 years old who received an inactivated influenza vaccine. Donor details come from another sample of the same person, matched by shared clones.

CDR3 amino acids: CASSNEGSSQYF. CDR3 DNA: TGCGCCAGCAGCAATGAGGGGTCCTCTCAGTATTTT. This chain joins TRBV5-1 and TRBJ2-3; D tentatively fits TRBD1 or TRBD2 (5 bases each). The CDR3 length is 12 residues. Trimming took 4 bases from V and 12 from J, leaving 15 bases between them. Germline V gene lookup returns CDR1 SGHRS and CDR2 YFSETQ.

This clonotype showed up just a few times. The rearrangement uses TRBV5-6 and TRBJ2-2; D remains ambiguous. The germline CDR1 and CDR2 sequences are SGHDT and YYEEEE. Between the trimmed V and J ends, which lost 4 bases and 3 bases, there was a span of 13 bases. The CDR3 sequence is 15 residues long. DNA for the CDR3: TGTGCCAGCAGCGCACTACCACGAGACACCGGGGAGCTGTTTTTT. Translation gives CASSALPRDTGELFF.

The sample holds a few counts of this clonotype. This rearrangement joins TRBV7-2 to TRBJ1-2; D is perhaps TRBD1 (6 bases). Germline-derived CDR1 and CDR2 are SGHTA and FQGNSA. This CDR3 spans 14 amino acids. Trimming took 5 bases from V and 1 from J, leaving 11 bases between them. The CDR3 loop reads CASSPRTVNYGYTF. CDR3 nucleotides: TGTGCCAGCAGCCCCCGGACAGTTAACTATGGCTACACCTTC.

This chain's CDR3 is CASSYDARLETQYF. CDR3 bases: TGTGCCAGCAGTTACGATGCTAGGTTGGAGACCCAGTACTTC. The gene calls are TRBV6-5 and TRBJ2-5, with D hard to call. Germline V gene data show CDR1 as MNHEY and CDR2 as SVGAGI. This CDR3 spans 14 amino acids. The germline V and J ends were trimmed by 2 bases and 5 bases, with 12 bases remaining between them.

This clonotype occurred a few times. The chain couples TRBV20-1 to TRBJ2-3; TRBD2 agrees at 8 bases. The CDR3 runs 16 residues. The V gene end was trimmed by 5 bases and the J gene end by 5 bases; junction bases not matched to a gene: 15. CDR1 DFQATT and CDR2 SNEGSKA come from the germline V gene (reference sequence). The CDR3: CSARRTSGGTRDTQYF. The CDR3 nucleotides are TGCAGTGCTCGGCGTACCAGCGGGGGTACTAGAGATACGCAGTATTTT.

This clonotype was seen only a few times. The rearrangement uses TRBV11-2 and TRBJ1-3; D remains unclear. The ends were cut back, 5 bases at V and 2 bases at J, with 10 bases in the middle. This CDR3 has 14 residues. CDR1 is SGHAT, CDR2 FQNNGV, per germline. CDR3 DNA: TGTGCCAGCAGCCGTCCGGTCGCTGGAAACACCATATATTTT. Protein sequence: CASSRPVAGNTIYF.

This chain joins TRBV28 and TRBJ2-6; tentative D call: TRBD2 (6 bases). The V and J ends lost 6 bases and 0 bases respectively, with 15 bases between them. This CDR3 spans 17 amino acids. Germline V gene data show CDR1 as MDHEN and CDR2 as SYDVKM. CDR3 sequence (DNA): TGTGCCAGCAGCCCCTTCCCCGGGAGCTCTGGGGCCAACGTCCTGACTTTC. Amino acid sequence: CASSPFPGSSGANVLTF.

This clonotype was seen a handful of times. This chain's CDR3 is CSARLPSVHEQYF. DNA for the CDR3: TGCAGTGCTAGACTACCTAGCGTGCACGAGCAGTACTTC. The rearrangement uses TRBV20-1 and TRBJ2-7, with D possibly TRBD2 on 6 matching bases. The ends were cut back, 2 bases at V and 5 bases at J, with 13 bases in the middle. The CDR3 contains 13 residues. The germline CDR1 and CDR2 sequences are DFQATT and SNEGSKA (reference sequence).

V is TRBV20-1 and J is TRBJ2-2, with TRBD1 matching over 8 bases. V lost 0 bases, J lost 7 bases, and 10 bases stayed unmatched. This CDR3 has 16 residues. The germline CDR1 and CDR2 sequences are DFQATT and SNEGSKA (reference sequence). The CDR3 DNA reads as TGCAGTGCTAGAGATCCCCGGCAGGGGGCAAGCGGGGAGCTGTTTTTT. Encoded protein: CSARDPRQGASGELFF.

The table lists this clonotype with a few counts. The rearrangement links TRBV6-1 to TRBJ1-6, with D possibly TRBD1 on 5 matching bases. Trimming removed 6 bases from V and 3 bases from J, with 9 bases in between. CDR3 length equals 14 residues. Germline CDR1 and CDR2: MNHNS and SASEGT. CDR3 residues: CASRDIYYNSPLHF. The CDR3 DNA reads TGTGCCAGCAGGGACATCTACTATAATTCACCCCTCCACTTT.

This clonotype was picked up a small number of times. The V call is TRBV5-5, the J call TRBJ2-4; D is possibly TRBD1 (6 bases). The germline gives CDR1 SGHKS, CDR2 YYEKEE (reference sequence). V was clipped by 2 bases and J by 1 base, with 10 bases between them. The CDR3 consists of 15 residues. CDR3 amino acids: CASSLVGAAKNIQYF. CDR3 nucleotides: TGTGCCAGCAGCTTAGTGGGGGCCGCCAAAAACATTCAGTACTTC.

This rearrangement joins TRBV20-1 to TRBJ2-5; weak D call: TRBD2 (6 bases). The CDR3 extends over 14 amino acids. Trimming pared 2 bases from V and 1 base from J, leaving 11 bases between. Per germline, CDR1 DFQATT and CDR2 SNEGSKA (reference sequence). The CDR3 sequence is CSARLGTLQETQYF. Here the CDR3 DNA reads TGCAGTGCTAGACTTGGGACTCTCCAAGAGACCCAGTACTTC.

The genes are TRBV3-1 and TRBJ2-1, with 7 bases matching TRBD2. V gave up 0 bases and J gave up 8 bases; unmatched junction bases: 7. The CDR3 is 15 residues long. Germline V CDR1 and CDR2: LGHDT, YNNKEL (reference sequence). Here the CDR3 DNA reads TGTGCCAGCAGCCAAGATGGACTAGTTTCGGATGAGCAGTTCTTC. As protein: CASSQDGLVSDEQFF.

V and J are TRBV7-9 and TRBJ2-5; tentatively, D is TRBD1 or TRBD2 (5 bases each). Germline V gene sequence: CDR1 SEHNR, CDR2 FQNEAQ (reference sequence). This CDR3 spans 15 amino acids. The V end was cut by 7 bases, the J end by 3 bases, with 18 bases between. CDR3 nucleotide sequence: TGTGCCAGCACCCCTCCGAGGGCAGGGAAAGAGACCCAGTACTTC. As protein: CASTPPRAGKETQYF.

V and J are TRBV6-5 and TRBJ1-2, with D uncertain. Trimming stripped 7 bases from V and 0 bases from J, with 9 bases between. Per germline, CDR1 MNHEY and CDR2 SVGAGI. The CDR3 has 13 amino acids. The CDR3 DNA follows: TGTGCCAGCAAGTTGTCGGCTAACTATGGCTACACCTTC. This codes for CASKLSANYGYTF.

This sequence joins TRBV29-1 and TRBJ1-1; D uncertain. The CDR3 sequence is 14 residues long. Trimming removed 5 bases at V and 4 bases at J, with 17 bases between. Looked up from germline, CDR1 is SQVTM and CDR2 is ANQGSEA. The CDR3 is CSVRLAARSTEAFF. CDR3 nucleotides: TGCAGCGTTAGGCTCGCAGCGCGTAGCACTGAAGCTTTCTTT.

The sample holds a few counts of this clonotype. This chain links TRBV9 with TRBJ1-3, with 7 positions matching TRBD1. V trimming: 4 bases; J trimming: 4 bases; junction bases outside the gene matches: 14. There are 17 residues in the CDR3. Germline V gives CDR1 SGDLS, CDR2 YYNGEE. The CDR3 protein is CASSYGAGGSGGNTIYF. CDR3 sequence (DNA): TGTGCCAGCAGCTACGGGGCAGGGGGTTCAGGGGGAAACACCATATATTTT.

V and J are TRBV6-1 and TRBJ2-3; 7 nucleotides match TRBD1. This CDR3 spans 13 amino acids. Germline lookup yields CDR1 MNHNS and CDR2 SASEGT. J was trimmed by 5 bases and V by 5 bases; bases with no gene match: 4. Here the CDR3 DNA reads TGTGCCAGCAGTAGACAGGGCAGAGATACGCAGTATTTT. Protein sequence: CASSRQGRDTQYF.

This clonotype was counted a few times. The V and J genes are TRBV28 and TRBJ2-3, with 14 positions matching TRBD2. The CDR3 covers 17 residues. V gave up 4 bases and J gave up 9 bases; unmatched junction bases: 12. Germline loops: CDR1 MDHEN, CDR2 SYDVKM. The CDR3 reads CASSSAGLAGGQGTQYF. As DNA, the CDR3 is TGTGCCAGCAGTTCCGCCGGACTAGCGGGAGGCCAGGGCACGCAGTATTTT.

The rearrangement links TRBV15 to TRBJ2-7; 8 nucleotides agree with TRBD2. The V gene end was trimmed by 0 bases and the J gene end by 3 bases; junction bases not matched to a gene: 4. CDR1 is LNHNV and CDR2 is YYDKDF in the germline V gene (reference sequence). The CDR3 has 15 amino acids. The CDR3 DNA reads TGTGCCACCAGCAGAGATAAAAGCGGGGGCTACGAGCAGTACTTC. Its translation is CATSRDKSGGYEQYF.

This clonotype was recorded at least ten times. The rearrangement joins TRBV5-1 to TRBJ2-2, with 7 bases identical to TRBD1. The CDR3 is made up of 16 amino acids. Germline values: CDR1 SGHRS, CDR2 YFSETQ. After removal of 4 bases from V and 0 bases from J, the junction contained 6 bases not matched to a gene. The CDR3 DNA reads as TGCGCCAGCAGCCTTGACAGGGTTGCGAACACCGGGGAGCTGTTTTTT. Amino acid sequence: CASSLDRVANTGELFF.

This chain connects TRBV20-1 to TRBJ2-1; 8 nucleotides agree with TRBD1. CDR1 is DFQATT and CDR2 is SNEGSKA in the germline V gene (reference sequence). The trim removed 5 bases at V and 2 bases at J, leaving 23 bases unmatched. The CDR3 sequence is 20 residues long. CDR3 region: CSAYMTIDRGFLRAYNEQFF. CDR3 coding DNA: TGCAGTGCTTACATGACCATTGACAGGGGCTTCCTCCGGGCCTACAATGAGCAGTTCTTC.

The chain is built from TRBV7-8 and TRBJ1-6; D uncertain. Germline-derived CDR1 and CDR2 are SGHVS and FQNEAQ. CDR3 length equals 16 residues. V lost 5 bases to trimming and J lost 14 bases, with 25 bases between them. The DNA of the CDR3 is TGTGCCAGCAGCCCATTAGCGGGGATTTTCCCAGCAGCCCTCCACTTT. This gives the protein CASSPLAGIFPAALHF.

This clonotype appeared many times. The chain couples TRBV7-9 to TRBJ2-7; D gene ambiguous. Germline loops: CDR1 SEHNR, CDR2 FQNEAQ (reference sequence). The CDR3 extends over 15 amino acids. The V gene lost 5 bases and the J gene lost 7 bases, with 21 bases spanning the gap. The CDR3 sequence: CASSTAWGTLWEQYF. The CDR3 region has the DNA TGTGCCAGCAGCACCGCGTGGGGAACCCTCTGGGAGCAGTACTTC.

The gene calls are TRBV12-3 or TRBV12-4 and TRBJ2-2, with TRBD1 identical over 12 bases. The CDR3 contains 19 residues. The V segment lost 5 bases and the J segment 4 bases; nucleotides outside the gene matches: 14. The CDR3 sequence is CASSGAGTGGGGVTGELFF. The CDR3 DNA is TGTGCCAGCAGTGGGGCCGGGACAGGGGGCGGAGGGGTCACCGGGGAGCTGTTTTTT.

CDR3 DNA sequence: TGTGCCACCAGCAGCGGCTTGGGACAGGGGTCCACCGGGGAGCTGTTTTTT. Translation: CATSSGLGQGSTGELFF. The chain couples TRBV15 to TRBJ2-2; 10 bases are a match to TRBD1. The V gene end was trimmed by 3 bases and the J gene end by 4 bases; junction bases not matched to a gene: 8. The germline gives CDR1 LNHNV, CDR2 YYDKDF (reference sequence). This CDR3 comprises 17 residues.